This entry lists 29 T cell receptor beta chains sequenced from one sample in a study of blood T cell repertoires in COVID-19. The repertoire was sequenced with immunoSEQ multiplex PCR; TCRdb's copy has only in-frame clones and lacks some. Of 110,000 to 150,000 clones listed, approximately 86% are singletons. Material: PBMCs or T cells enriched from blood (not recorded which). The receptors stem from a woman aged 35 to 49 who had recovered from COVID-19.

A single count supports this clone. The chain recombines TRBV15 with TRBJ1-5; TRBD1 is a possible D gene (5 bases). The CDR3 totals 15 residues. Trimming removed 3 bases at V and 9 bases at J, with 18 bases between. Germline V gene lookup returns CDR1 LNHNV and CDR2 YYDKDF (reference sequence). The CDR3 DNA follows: TGTGCCACCAGCAGTGGTCTGACGTCGCAGGGGCCCCAGCATTTT. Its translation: CATSSGLTSQGPQHF.

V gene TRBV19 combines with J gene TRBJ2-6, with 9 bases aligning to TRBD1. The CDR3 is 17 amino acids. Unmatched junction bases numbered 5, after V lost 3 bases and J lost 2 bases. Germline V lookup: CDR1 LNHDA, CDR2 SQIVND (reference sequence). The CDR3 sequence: CASSIQGQGTGANVLTF. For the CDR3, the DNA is TGTGCCAGTAGTATTCAGGGACAGGGTACTGGGGCCAACGTCCTGACTTTC.

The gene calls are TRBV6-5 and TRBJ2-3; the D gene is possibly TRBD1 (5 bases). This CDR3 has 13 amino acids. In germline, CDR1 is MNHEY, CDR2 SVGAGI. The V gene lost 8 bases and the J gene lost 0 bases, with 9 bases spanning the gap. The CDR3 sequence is CASQGASTDTQYF. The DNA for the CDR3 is TGTGCCAGCCAGGGCGCAAGCACAGATACGCAGTATTTT.

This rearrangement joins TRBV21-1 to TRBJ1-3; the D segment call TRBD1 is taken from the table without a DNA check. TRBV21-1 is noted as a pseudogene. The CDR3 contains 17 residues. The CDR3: CASSRNETGGGGNTIYF. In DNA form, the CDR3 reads TGTGCCAGCAGCAGAAACGAGACAGGGGGCGGTGGAAACACCATATATTTT.

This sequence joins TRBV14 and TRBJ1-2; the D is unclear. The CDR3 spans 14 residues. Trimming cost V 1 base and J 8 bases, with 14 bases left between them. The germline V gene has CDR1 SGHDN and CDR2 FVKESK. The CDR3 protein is CASSQVPTRAGYTF. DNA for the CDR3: TGTGCCAGCAGCCAAGTTCCCACTCGCGCGGGCTACACCTTC.

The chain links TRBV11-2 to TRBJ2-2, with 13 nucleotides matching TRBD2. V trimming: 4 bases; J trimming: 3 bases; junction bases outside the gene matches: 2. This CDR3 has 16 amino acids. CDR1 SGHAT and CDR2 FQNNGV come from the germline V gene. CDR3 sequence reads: CASSSGLAGYTGELFF. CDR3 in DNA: TGTGCCAGCAGCTCGGGACTAGCGGGGTACACCGGGGAGCTGTTTTTT.

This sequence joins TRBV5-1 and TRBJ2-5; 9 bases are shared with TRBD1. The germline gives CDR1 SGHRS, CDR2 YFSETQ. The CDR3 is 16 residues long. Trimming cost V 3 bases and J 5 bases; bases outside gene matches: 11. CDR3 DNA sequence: TGCGCCAGCAGCTGGGAACTCACAGGGGGCCGGGAGACCCAGTACTTC. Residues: CASSWELTGGRETQYF.

The CDR3 DNA sequence: TGTGCCAGCACCATGACAGTGAACACTGAAGCTTTCTTT. Its translation: CASTMTVNTEAFF. This chain uses TRBV6-5 with TRBJ1-1; tentatively, D is TRBD1 (5 bases). V shed 7 bases and J shed 0 bases, with 9 bases lying between them. This CDR3 has 13 amino acids. The germline V gene encodes CDR1 MNHEY and CDR2 SVGAGI.

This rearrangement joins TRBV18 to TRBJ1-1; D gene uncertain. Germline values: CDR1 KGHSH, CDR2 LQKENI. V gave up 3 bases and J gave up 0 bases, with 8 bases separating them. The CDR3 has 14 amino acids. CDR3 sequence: CASSPQTVNTEAFF. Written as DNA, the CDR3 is TGTGCCAGCTCACCCCAGACTGTGAACACTGAAGCTTTCTTT.

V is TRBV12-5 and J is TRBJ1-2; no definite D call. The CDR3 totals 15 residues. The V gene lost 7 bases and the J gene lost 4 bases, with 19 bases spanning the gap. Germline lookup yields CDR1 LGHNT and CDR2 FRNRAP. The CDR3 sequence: CASDPGGSVSYGYTF. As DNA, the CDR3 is TGTGCTAGTGACCCGGGAGGGTCGGTTTCCTATGGCTACACCTTC.

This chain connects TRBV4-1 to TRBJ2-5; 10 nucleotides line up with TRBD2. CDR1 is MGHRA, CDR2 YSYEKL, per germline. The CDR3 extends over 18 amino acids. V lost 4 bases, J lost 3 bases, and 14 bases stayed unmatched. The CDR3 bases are TGCGCCAGCAGCCGAGCCCCCCTAAGCGGGAGGGCAAAAGAGACCCAGTACTTC. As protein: CASSRAPLSGRAKETQYF.

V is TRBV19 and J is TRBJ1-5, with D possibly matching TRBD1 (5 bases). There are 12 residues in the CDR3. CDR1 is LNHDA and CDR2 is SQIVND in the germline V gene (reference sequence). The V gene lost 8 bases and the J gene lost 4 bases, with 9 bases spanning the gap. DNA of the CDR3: TGTGCCAGTTCAGGGATAAATCAGCCCCAGCATTTT. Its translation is CASSGINQPQHF.

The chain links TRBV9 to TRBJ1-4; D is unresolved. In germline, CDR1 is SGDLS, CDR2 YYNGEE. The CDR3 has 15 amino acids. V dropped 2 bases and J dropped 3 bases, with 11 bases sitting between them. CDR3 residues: CASSVYYGANEKLFF. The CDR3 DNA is TGTGCCAGCAGCGTTTACTACGGGGCTAATGAAAAACTGTTTTTT.

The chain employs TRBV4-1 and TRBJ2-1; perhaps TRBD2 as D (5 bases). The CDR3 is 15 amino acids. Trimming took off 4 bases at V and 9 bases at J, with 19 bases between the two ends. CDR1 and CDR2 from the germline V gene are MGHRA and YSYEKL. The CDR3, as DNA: TGCGCCAGCAGCCTCTTAGCGTCAGCTAAGGGTGAGCAGTTCTTC. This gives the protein CASSLLASAKGEQFF.

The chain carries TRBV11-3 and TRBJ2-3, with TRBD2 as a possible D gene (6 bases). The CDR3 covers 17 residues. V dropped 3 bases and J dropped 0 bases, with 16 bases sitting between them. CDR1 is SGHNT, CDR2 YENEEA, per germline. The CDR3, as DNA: TGTGCCAGCAGCTTCGGTAATTCCGGGAGTAGCACAGATACGCAGTATTTT. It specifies CASSFGNSGSSTDTQYF. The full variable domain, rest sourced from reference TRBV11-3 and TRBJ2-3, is EAGVVQSPRYKIIEKKQPVAFWCNPISGHNTLYWYLQNLGQGPELLIRYENEEAVDDSQLPKDRFSAERLKGVDSTLKIQPAELGDSAVYLCASSFGNSGSSTDTQYFGPGTRLTVL.

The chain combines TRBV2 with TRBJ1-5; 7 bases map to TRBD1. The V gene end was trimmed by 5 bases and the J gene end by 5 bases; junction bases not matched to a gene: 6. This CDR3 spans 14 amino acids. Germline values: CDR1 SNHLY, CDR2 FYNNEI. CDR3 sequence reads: CASSTGTVYQPQHF. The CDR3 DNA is TGTGCCAGCAGTACCGGGACAGTGTATCAGCCCCAGCATTTT.

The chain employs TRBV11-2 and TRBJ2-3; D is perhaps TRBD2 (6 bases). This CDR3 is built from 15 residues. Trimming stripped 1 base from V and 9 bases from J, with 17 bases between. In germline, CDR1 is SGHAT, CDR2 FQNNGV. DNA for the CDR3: TGTGCCAGCAGCTTAGTGGTGGGAGGCGTGGGCACGCAGTATTTT. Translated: CASSLVVGGVGTQYF. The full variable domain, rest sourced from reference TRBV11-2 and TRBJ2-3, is EAGVAQSPRYKIIEKRQSVAFWCNPISGHATLYWYQQILGQGPKLLIQFQNNGVVDDSQLPKDRFSAERLKGVDSTLKIQPAKLEDSAVYLCASSLVVGGVGTQYFGPGTRLTVL.

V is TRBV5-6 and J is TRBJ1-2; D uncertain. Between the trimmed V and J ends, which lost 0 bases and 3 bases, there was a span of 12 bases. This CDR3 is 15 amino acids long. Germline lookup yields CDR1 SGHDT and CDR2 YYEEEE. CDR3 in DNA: TGTGCCAGCAGCTTGGTGTCGGGGAGCGACTATGGCTACACCTTC. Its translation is CASSLVSGSDYGYTF.

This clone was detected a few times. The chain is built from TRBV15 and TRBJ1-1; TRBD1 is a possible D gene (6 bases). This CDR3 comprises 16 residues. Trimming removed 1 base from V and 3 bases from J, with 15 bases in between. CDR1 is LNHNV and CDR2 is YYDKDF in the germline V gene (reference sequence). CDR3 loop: CATSRGGGGSHTEAFF. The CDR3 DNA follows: TGTGCCACCAGCAGAGGGGGAGGGGGGAGTCACACTGAAGCTTTCTTT.

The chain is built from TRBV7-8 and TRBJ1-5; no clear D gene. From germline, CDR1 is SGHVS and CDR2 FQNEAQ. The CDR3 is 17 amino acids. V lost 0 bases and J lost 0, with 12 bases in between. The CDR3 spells CASSLAPASYSNQPQHF. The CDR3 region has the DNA TGTGCCAGCAGCTTAGCCCCCGCCAGTTATAGCAATCAGCCCCAGCATTTT.

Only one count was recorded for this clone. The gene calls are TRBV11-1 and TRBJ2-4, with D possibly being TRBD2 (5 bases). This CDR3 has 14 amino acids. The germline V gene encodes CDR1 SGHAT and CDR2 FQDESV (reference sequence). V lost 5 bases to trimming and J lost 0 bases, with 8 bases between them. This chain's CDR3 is CASSGLVAKNIQYF. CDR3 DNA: TGTGCCAGCAGCGGACTCGTAGCCAAAAACATTCAGTACTTC.

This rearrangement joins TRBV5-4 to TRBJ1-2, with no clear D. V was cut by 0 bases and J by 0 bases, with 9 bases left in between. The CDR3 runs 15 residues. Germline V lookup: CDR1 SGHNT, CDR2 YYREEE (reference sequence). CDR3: CASSLGRDSNYGYTF. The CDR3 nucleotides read TGTGCCAGCAGCTTGGGGAGGGATTCTAACTATGGCTACACCTTC.

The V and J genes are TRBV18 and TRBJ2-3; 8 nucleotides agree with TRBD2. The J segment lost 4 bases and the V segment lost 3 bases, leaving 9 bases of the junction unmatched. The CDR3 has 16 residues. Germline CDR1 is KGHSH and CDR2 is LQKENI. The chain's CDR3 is CASSPGTRKAADTQYF. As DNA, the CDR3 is TGTGCCAGCTCACCCGGGACTAGGAAAGCTGCAGATACGCAGTATTTT.

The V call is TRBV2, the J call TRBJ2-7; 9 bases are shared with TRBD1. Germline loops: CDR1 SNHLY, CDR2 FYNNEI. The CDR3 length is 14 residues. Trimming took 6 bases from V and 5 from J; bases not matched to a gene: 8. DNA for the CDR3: TGTGCCAGCAGGGTTGGACAGGGGTTGAACGAGCAGTACTTC. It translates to CASRVGQGLNEQYF. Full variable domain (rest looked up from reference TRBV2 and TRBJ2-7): EPEVTQTPSHQVTQMGQEVILRCVPISNHLYFYWYRQILGQKVEFLVSFYNNEISEKSEIFDDQFSVERPDGSNFTLKIRSTKLEDSAMYFCASRVGQGLNEQYFGPGTRLTVT.

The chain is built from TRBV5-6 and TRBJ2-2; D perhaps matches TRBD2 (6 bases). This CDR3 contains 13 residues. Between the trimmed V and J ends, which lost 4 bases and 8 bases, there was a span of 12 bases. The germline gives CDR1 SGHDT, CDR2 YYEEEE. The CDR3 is CASSRGRTGELFF. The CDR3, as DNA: TGTGCCAGCAGCAGAGGGAGGACTGGGGAGCTGTTTTTT.

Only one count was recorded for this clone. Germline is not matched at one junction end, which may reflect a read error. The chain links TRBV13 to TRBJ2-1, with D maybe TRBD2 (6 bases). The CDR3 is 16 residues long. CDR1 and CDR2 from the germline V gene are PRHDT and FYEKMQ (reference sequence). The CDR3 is CASSLGSSGVYTEQFF. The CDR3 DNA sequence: TGTGCCAGCAGCTTAGGCTCGTCGGGAGTTTACACTGAGCAGTTCTTC.

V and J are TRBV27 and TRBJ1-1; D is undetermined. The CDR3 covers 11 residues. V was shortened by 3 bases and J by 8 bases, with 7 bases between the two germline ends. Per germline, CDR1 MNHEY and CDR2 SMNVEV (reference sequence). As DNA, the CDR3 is TGTGCCAGCAGTTTTGGTCGGGAAGCTTTCTTT. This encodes CASSFGREAFF.

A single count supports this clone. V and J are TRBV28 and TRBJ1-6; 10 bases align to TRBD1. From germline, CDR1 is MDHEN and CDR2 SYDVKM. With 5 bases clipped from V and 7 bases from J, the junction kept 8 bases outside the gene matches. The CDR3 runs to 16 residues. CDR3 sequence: CASSPAKTGGNSPLHF. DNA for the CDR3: TGTGCCAGCAGTCCCGCGAAGACAGGGGGCAATTCACCCCTCCACTTT.

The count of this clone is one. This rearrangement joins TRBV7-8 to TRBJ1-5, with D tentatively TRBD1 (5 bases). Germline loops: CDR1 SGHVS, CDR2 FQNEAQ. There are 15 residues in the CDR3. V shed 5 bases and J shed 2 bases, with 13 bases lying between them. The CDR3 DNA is TGTGCCAGCAGCCCGTTGGGGGGGGGCAATCAGCCCCAGCATTTT. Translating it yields CASSPLGGGNQPQHF.